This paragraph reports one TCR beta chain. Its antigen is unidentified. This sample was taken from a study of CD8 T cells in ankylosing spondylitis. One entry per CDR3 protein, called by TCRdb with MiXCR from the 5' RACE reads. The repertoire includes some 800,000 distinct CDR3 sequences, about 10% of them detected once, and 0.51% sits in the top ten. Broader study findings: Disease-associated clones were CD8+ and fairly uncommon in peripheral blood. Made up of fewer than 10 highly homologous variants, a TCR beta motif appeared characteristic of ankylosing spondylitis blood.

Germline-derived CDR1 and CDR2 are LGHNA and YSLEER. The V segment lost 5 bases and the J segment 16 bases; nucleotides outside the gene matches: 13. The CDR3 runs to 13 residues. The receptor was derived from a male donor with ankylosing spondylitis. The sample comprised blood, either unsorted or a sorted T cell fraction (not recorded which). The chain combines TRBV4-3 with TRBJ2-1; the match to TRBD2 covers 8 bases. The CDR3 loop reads CASSSREGLVNFF. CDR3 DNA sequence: TGCGCCAGCAGCAGTCGGGAGGGCCTTGTGAATTTCTTC.